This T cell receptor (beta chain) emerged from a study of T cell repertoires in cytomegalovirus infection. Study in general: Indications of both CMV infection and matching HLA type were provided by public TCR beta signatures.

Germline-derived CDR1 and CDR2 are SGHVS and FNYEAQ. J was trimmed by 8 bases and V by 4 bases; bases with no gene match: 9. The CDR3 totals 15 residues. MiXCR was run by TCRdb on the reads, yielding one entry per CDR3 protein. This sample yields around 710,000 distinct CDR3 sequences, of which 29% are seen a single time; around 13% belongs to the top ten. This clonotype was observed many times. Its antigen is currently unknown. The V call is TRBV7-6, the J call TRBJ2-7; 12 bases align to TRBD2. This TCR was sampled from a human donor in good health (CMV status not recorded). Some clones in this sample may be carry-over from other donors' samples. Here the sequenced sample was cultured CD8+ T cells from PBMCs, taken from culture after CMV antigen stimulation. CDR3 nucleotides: TGTGCCAGCAGCTCTAGCGGGGGGGGGATTGAAAAGCAGTACTTC. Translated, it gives CASSSSGGGIEKQYF.